This T cell receptor (beta chain) comes out of a study of monozygotic twins with cystic fibrosis. Findings and limits, study-wide: Co-twins had the most similar V usage for 13 of 16 pairs, J for 8.

The V and J ends lost 6 bases and 4 bases respectively, with 10 bases between them. The germline V gene encodes CDR1 MNHEY and CDR2 SMNVEV (reference sequence). The CDR3 is made up of 12 amino acids. Repertoires were generated with immunoSEQ multiplex PCR, while TCRdb's copy carries only in-frame clones and drops some. The sample contains 30,000 or so clones, roughly three fifths of which appear only once. Note on this clone: Its specificity is unknown.

The sample taken for sequencing was blood. The chain links TRBV27 to TRBJ2-7, with a possible D match to TRBD2 (5 bases). The receptor comes from a girl under 18 with cystic fibrosis. The CDR3 DNA is TGTGCCAGCAGGTCCTCGGGGTACGAGCAGTACTTC. This translates into CASRSSGYEQYF.